This TCR beta chain comes out of a study of blood T cells in healthy people across ages. Study-level findings and limits: Calculation of diversity from one million T cells yielded estimates considered to be underestimates. Both naive CD4+ cell counts and diversity were greater in long-lived donors than in aged donors. The lack of PBMC sorting stopped any conclusive naive versus antigen-experienced comparison.

The use of a sample-barcoded 5' primer and a J-beta primer mix characterized a second PCR of roughly 7 to 12 cycles. Per-sample output comprised a minimum of 2.5 million paired-end reads containing CDR3. Via MiXCR, TCRdb re-called the 5' RACE reads, giving one row per CDR3 protein. Of hundreds of thousands of distinct CDR3 sequences in the sample, roughly a quarter are singletons; the top ten hold 29%. Between the trimmed V and J ends, which lost 3 bases and 5 bases, there was a span of 13 bases. CDR3 length: 13 amino acids. The germline gives CDR1 DFQATT, CDR2 SNEGSKA (reference sequence). This clonotype qualifies as medium-sized. Its antigen remains unidentified.

The chain recombines TRBV20-1 with TRBJ2-5, with unresolved D. The clonotype was recovered from a woman aged 70-85 years in good health. The sample comprised blood. CDR3 protein: CSARARSRETQYF. The CDR3 DNA sequence: TGCAGTGCTAGGGCACGCAGTCGCGAGACCCAGTACTTC.